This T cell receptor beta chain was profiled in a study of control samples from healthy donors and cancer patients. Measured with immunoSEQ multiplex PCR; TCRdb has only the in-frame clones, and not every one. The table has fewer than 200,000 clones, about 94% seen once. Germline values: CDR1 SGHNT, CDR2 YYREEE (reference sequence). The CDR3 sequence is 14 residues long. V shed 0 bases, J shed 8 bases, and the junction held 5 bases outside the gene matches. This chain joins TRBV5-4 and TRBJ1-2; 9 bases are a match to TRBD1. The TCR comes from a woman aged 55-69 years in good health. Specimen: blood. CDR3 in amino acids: CASSLGQGVRGYTF. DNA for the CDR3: TGTGCCAGCAGCTTGGGACAGGGGGTAAGGGGCTACACCTTC.